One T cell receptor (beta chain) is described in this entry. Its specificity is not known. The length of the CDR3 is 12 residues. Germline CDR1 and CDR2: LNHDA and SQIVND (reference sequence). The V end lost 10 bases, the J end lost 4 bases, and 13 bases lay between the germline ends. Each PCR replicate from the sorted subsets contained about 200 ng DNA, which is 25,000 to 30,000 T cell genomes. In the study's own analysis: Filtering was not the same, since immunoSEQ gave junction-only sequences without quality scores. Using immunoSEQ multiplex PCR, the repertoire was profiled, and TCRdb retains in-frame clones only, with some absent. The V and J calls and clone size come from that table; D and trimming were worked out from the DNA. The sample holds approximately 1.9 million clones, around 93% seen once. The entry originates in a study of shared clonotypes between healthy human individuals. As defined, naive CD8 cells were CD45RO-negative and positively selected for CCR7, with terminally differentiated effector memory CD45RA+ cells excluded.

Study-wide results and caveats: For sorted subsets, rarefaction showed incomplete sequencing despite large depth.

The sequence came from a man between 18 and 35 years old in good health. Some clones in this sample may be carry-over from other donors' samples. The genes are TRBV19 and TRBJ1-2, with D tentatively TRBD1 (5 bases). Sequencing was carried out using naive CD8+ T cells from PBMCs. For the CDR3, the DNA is TGTGCCACCCCGGACGGGGCCTATGGCTACACCTTC. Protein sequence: CATPDGAYGYTF. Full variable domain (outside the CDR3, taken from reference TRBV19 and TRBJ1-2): DGGITQSPKYLFRKEGQNVTLSCEQNLNHDAMYWYRQDPGQGLRLIYYSQIVNDFQKGDIAEGYSVSREKKESFPLTVTSAQKNPTAFYLCATPDGAYGYTFGSGTRLTVV.